Listed below are T cell receptor beta chains from one sample, sequenced in a study of quantifying T cell responses using KT2 cells. TCRdb itself ran the UMI-ligation and nested PCR reads through MiXCR, one entry per CDR3 protein. Altogether 40,000 to 60,000 distinct CDR3 sequences are present, about 9.9% being singletons, with the ten largest covering about 9.4%. The sequenced sample was PBMCs spiked with cells of the T cell clone KT2. The receptors originated from a human donor. The conserved cysteine and the conserved F or W are not part of the CDR3 here. Each record gives: J gene, CDR3 length, clone size, V gene, CDR3 protein. Clone size is not always given. Where it is, it says once, few, many or a class for expanded clones.

>TRBJ1-1|11|NA|TRBV11-2
ASSFRQLTEAF
>TRBJ1-1|14|few|TRBV4-3
ASSLRGSRVGTEAF
>TRBJ2-7|14|few|TRBV27
ASSLSAQGTSYEQY
>TRBJ1-1|11|NA|TRBV5-1
ASIDAGSTEAF
>TRBJ2-7|14|few|TRBV9
ASSVDGGPGQDEQY
>TRBJ2-3|12|NA|TRBV7-2
ASSLGGGGNTQY
>TRBJ1-2|10|many|TRBV12-3/TRBV12-4
ASSSTGNRYT
>TRBJ1-4|10|many|TRBV20-1
SARYLREKLF
>TRBJ1-2|12|NA|TRBV5-1
ASSRGREDVGYT
>TRBJ2-5|12|NA|TRBV14
ASSQELDPRNQY
>TRBJ2-6|13|few|TRBV29-1
SAGQGGMGANVLT
>TRBJ2-5|13|few|TRBV11-3
ASTPAPGPQETQY
>TRBJ2-4|11|NA|TRBV29-1
SVRLAAKNIQY
>TRBJ1-2|11|many|TRBV6-1
ASLVTGNYGYT
>TRBJ2-7|10|NA|TRBV11-2
ASGPTFYEQY
>TRBJ2-3|13|few|TRBV7-6
ASSSSMKGTDTQY
>TRBJ1-1|10|NA|TRBV20-1
SARKENTEAF
>TRBJ1-2|10|few|TRBV30
AWSGPNYGYT
>TRBJ1-6|14|NA|TRBV2
ASSTLGAGGDSPLH
>TRBJ2-6|15|NA|TRBV7-8
ASSFPGSPAEANVLT
>TRBJ2-1|12|many|TRBV29-1
SVVGVSSYNEQF
>TRBJ2-3|13|few|TRBV5-1
ASSSYDRDTDTQY
>TRBJ2-1|11|many|TRBV6-6
ASTGDTNNEQF
>TRBJ1-1|10|NA|TRBV6-2/TRBV6-3
ASSLRGPEAF
>TRBJ2-3|15|many|TRBV9
ASSVVSSGGSGDTQY
>TRBJ2-1|12|few|TRBV20-1
SARVPAGAGEQF
>TRBJ1-6|13|few|TRBV20-1
SARDTGQLNSPLH
>TRBJ1-5|17|many|TRBV10-1
ASCRGPTGCVNSNQPQH
>TRBJ1-2|10|NA|TRBV5-4
ASSLDRAGYT
>TRBJ2-7|12|NA|TRBV21-1
ASSLRDMSYEQY
>TRBJ2-3|13|many|TRBV20-1
SASQRDKGTDTQY
>TRBJ1-4|12|NA|TRBV5-1
ASSPGTGLGKLF
>TRBJ2-1|12|few|TRBV7-3
ASSLTHYANEQF
>TRBJ1-6|10|few|TRBV7-2
ASSLPNSPLH
>TRBJ2-7|13|medium-sized|TRBV6-5
ASSYSDGSPYEQY
>TRBJ1-5|10|NA|TRBV12-3/TRBV12-4
ASSSQDSYRH
>TRBJ1-2|12|NA|TRBV6-5
ASSYRGGDYGYT
>TRBJ2-6|13|NA|TRBV6-1
ASTSFSSGANVLT
>TRBJ2-7|12|NA|TRBV4-1
ASSQPGRTYEQY
>TRBJ2-7|17|few|TRBV6-5
ASSYSLRDRLGSPYEQY
>TRBJ1-2|8|few|TRBV2
ASSQGFYT